This TCR beta chain was retrieved from a study of blood T cell repertoires in COVID-19. TCRdb keeps only in-frame clones here, not all; method: immunoSEQ multiplex PCR. The repertoire consists of approximately 190,000 clones, with about 85% occurring once and the leading ten covering approximately 19%. Trimming cost V 0 bases and J 2 bases; bases outside gene matches: 7. This CDR3 is built from 17 residues. CDR1 is SGDLS and CDR2 is YYNGEE in the germline V gene. Material for sequencing was peripheral blood. The chain is built from TRBV9 and TRBJ2-2; 7 nucleotides match TRBD2. The sequence derives from a human donor in a cohort sampled during active COVID-19. DNA for the CDR3: TGTGCCAGCAGCGTAGAGGGCGGGGGAGAAAACACCGGGGAGCTGTTTTTT. Translation: CASSVEGGGENTGELFF.